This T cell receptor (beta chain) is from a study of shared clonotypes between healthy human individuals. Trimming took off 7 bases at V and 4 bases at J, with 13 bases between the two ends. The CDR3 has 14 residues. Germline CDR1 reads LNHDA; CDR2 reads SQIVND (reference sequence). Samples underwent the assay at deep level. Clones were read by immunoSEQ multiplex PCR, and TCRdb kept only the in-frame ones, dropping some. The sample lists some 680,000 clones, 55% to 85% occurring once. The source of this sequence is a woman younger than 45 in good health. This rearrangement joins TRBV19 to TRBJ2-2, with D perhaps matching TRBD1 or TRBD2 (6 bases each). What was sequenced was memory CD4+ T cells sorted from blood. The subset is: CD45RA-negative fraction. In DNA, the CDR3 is TGTGCCAGTAAGGGGGGCCTGGGCACCGGGGAGCTGTTTTTT. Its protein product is CASKGGLGTGELFF.